The present T cell receptor (beta chain) was sequenced within a study of blood T cell repertoires in COVID-19. The overall study: PBMCs, B-cell-depleted T cells, or T cells were the source of the cDNA or gDNA that made up the material.

The age range of participants was 18 to 89 years, with residence in fewer than 25 US areas. Recovery meant two consecutive negative NP/OP PCR tests, professional clearance, or resolved symptoms. This clone has more than one count but fewer than ten. Assay used: immunoSEQ multiplex PCR; TCRdb lists only in-frame clones, some missing. The repertoire has about 240,000 clones, roughly 91% of them found once; the top ten carry 8% to 10%. The source of this sequence is a man between 35 and 55 years old who had recovered from COVID-19. Sequencing used PBMCs or T cells enriched from blood (not recorded which).

The DNA for the CDR3 is TGCGCCAGCAGCCAAGGGACAGGGACGACTATTAATCAAGAGACCCAGTACTTC. Protein: CASSQGTGTTINQETQYF. This chain joins TRBV4-1 and TRBJ2-5, with 8 bases fitting TRBD1. The V and J ends lost 1 base and 2 bases, in that order; junction bases with no gene match: 12. CDR3 size: 18 residues. The germline V gene encodes CDR1 MGHRA and CDR2 YSYEKL.